This T cell receptor (beta chain) was documented in a study of T-cell reconstitution after alpha-beta-depleted transplantation in children. Overall study results and limits: T-cell numbers and diversity one year post-transplant derived largely from freshly generated T cells. Surviving thymic progenitors and recipient T cells were the source of high TCRbeta diversity at day 60 in some patients. As was reported, about two months after transplant, alpha-beta T cells came from several hundred expanded graft clones.

Regarding this clonotype: The antigen remains undetermined.

The V and J ends lost 5 bases and 0 bases respectively, with 10 bases between them. The CDR3 is 14 residues long. The germline V gene encodes CDR1 SGHVS and CDR2 FQNEAQ. A library of TCRbeta sequences, prepared with unique molecular identifiers, was generated. TCRdb re-called the PCR reads with MiXCR, one entry per CDR3 protein. The table lists about 830,000 distinct CDR3 sequences, about 16% of them singletons, with approximately 5% in the top ten. This TCR was sampled from a male patient younger than 18 who had a stem cell transplant for acute lymphoblastic leukemia, so the T cells may come from the graft donor. The chain combines TRBV7-8 with TRBJ2-5; no definite D call. The sample in question was PBMCs, mostly from graft donor cells, obtained 360 days after TCRalphabeta/CD19-depleted stem cell transplant. The CDR3 nucleotides read TGTGCCAGCAGCCCAGGACGGTACCAAGAGACCCAGTACTTC. Translated, it gives CASSPGRYQETQYF.